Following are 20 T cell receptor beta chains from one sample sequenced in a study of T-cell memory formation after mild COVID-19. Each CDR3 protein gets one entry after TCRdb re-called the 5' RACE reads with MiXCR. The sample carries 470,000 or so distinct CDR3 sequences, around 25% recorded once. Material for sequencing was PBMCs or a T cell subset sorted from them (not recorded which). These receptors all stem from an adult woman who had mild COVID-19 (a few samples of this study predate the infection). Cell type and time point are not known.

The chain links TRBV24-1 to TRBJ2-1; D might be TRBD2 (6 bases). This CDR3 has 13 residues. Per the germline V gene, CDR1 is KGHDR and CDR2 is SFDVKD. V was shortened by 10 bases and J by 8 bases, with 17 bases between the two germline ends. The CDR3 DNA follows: TGTGCCACACGGGACTCCAGCGCCGATGAGCAGTTCTTC. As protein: CATRDSSADEQFF.

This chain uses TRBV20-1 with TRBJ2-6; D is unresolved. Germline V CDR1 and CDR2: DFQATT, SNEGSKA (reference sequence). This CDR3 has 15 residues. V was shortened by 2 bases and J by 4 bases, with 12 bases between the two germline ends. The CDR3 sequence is CSARTISEGANVLTF. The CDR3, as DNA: TGCAGTGCTAGAACGATCTCCGAAGGGGCCAACGTCCTGACTTTC.

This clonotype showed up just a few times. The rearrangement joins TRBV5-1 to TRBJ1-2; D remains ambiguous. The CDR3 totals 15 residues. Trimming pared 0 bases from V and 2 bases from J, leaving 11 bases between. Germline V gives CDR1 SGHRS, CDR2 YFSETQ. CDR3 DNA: TGCGCCAGCAGCTTGGATACCGGGAACAACTATGGCTACACCTTC. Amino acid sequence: CASSLDTGNNYGYTF.

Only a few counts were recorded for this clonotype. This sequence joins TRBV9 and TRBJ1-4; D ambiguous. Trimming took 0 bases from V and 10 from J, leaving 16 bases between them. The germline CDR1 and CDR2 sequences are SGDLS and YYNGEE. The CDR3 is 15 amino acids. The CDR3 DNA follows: TGTGCCAGCAGCGTAGAGTCGGCTACCTCTGGAAAACTGTTTTTT. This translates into CASSVESATSGKLFF.

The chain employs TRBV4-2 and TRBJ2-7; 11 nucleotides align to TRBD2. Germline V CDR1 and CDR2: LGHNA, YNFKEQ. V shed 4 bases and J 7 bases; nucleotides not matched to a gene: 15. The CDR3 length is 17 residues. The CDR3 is CASSPQRTSGSPFEQYF. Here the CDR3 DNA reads TGTGCCAGCAGCCCCCAAAGGACTAGCGGGTCCCCCTTTGAGCAGTACTTC.

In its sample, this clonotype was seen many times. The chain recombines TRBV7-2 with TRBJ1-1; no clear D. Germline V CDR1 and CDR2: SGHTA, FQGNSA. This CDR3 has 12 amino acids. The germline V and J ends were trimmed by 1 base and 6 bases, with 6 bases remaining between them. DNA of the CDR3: TGTGCCAGCAGCTTAGTGGTCGCTGAAGCTTTCTTT. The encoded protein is CASSLVVAEAFF.

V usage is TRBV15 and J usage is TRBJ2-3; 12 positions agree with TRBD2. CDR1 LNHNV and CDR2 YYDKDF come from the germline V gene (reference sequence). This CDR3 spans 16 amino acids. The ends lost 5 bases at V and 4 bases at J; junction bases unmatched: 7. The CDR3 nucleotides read TGTGCCACCAGCCGTGGACTAGCGGGGTACGCAGATACGCAGTATTTT. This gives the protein CATSRGLAGYADTQYF.

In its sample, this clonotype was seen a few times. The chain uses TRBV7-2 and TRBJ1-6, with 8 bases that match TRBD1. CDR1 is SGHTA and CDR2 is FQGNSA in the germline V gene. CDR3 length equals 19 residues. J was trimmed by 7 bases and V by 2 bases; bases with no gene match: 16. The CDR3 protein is CASSLSGTGRYELNSPLHF. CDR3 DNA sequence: TGTGCCAGCAGCTTATCTGGGACAGGACGATACGAGTTGAATTCACCCCTCCACTTT.

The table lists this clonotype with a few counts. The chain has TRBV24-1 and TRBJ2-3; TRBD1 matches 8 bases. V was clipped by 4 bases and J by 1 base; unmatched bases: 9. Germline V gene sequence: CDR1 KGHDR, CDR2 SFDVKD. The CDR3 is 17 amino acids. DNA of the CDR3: TGTGCCACCAGTGACAACAGCGACAGGGGAGGCACAGATACGCAGTATTTT. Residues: CATSDNSDRGGTDTQYF.

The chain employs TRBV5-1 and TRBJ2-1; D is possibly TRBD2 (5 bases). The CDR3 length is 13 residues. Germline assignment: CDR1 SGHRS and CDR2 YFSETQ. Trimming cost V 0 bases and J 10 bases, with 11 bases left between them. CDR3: CASSLVWRREQFF. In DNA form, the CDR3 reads TGCGCCAGCAGCTTGGTTTGGCGGAGGGAGCAGTTCTTC.

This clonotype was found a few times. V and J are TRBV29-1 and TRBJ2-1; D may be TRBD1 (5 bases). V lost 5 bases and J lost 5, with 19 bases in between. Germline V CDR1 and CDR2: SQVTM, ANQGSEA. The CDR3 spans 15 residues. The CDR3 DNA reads TGCAGCGTTCCAGAAGGGCAGGGCCTACACAATGAGCAGTTCTTC. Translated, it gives CSVPEGQGLHNEQFF.

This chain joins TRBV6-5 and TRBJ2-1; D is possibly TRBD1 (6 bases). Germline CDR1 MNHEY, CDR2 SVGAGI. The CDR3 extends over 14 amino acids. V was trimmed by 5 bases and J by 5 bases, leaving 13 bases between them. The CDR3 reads CASSLGTRHNEQFF. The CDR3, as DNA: TGTGCCAGCAGTCTGGGGACACGACACAATGAGCAGTTCTTC.

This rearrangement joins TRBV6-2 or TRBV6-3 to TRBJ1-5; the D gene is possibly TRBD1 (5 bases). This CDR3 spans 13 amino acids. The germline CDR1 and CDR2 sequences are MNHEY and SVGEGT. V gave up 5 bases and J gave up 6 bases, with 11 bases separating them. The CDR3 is CASSQGDSQPQHF. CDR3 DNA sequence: TGTGCCAGCAGTCAAGGTGACAGTCAGCCCCAGCATTTT.

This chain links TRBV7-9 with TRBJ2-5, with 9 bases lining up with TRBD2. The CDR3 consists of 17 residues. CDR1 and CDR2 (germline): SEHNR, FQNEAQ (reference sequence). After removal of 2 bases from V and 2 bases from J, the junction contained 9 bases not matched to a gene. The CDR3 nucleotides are TGTGCCAGCAGCTTACCAGCGGGGGGCCCAAAACAAGAGACCCAGTACTTC. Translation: CASSLPAGGPKQETQYF.

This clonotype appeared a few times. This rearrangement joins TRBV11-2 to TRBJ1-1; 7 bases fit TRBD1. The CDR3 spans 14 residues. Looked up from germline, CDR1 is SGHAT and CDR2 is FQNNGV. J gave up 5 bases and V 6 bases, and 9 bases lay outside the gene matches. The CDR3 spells CASRTAGGVTEAFF. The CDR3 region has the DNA TGTGCCAGCAGAACCGCAGGGGGGGTGACTGAAGCTTTCTTT.

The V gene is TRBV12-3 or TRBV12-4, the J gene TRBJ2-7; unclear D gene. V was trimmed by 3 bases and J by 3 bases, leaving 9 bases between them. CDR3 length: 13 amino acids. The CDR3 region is CASSFLLHYEQYF. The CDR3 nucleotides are TGTGCCAGCAGTTTCTTACTGCACTACGAGCAGTACTTC.

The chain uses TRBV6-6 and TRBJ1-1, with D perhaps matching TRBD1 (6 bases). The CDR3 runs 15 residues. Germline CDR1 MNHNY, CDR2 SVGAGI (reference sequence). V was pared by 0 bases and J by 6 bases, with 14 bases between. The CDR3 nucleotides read TGTGCCAGCAGTTACTCGGTTGGGGGCCAGCCTGAAGCTTTCTTT. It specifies CASSYSVGGQPEAFF.

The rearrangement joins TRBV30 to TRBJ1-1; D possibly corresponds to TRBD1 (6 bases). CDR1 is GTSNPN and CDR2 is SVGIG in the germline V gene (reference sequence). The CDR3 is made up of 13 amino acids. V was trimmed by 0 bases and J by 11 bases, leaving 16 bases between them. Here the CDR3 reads CAWSVGQPRGAFF. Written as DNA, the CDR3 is TGTGCCTGGAGTGTTGGACAGCCTAGAGGGGCTTTCTTT.

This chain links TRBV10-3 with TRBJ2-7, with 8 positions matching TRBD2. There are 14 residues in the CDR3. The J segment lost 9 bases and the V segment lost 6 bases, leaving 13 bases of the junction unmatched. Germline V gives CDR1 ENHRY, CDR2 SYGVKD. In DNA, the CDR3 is TGTGCCATCAGCCTCCGGGAGGGGGGCGAATGGCAGTACTTC. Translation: CAISLREGGEWQYF.

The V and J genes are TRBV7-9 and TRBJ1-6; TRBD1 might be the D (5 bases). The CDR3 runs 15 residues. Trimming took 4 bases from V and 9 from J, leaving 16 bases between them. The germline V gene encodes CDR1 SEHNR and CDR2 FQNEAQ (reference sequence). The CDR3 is CASSSGGAAGSPLHF. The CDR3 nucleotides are TGTGCCAGCAGCTCCGGCGGGGCCGCGGGTTCACCCCTCCACTTT.